The 25 T cell receptor beta chains below were found in one sample sequenced in a study of cytomegalovirus exposure and HLA in healthy donors. PCR employed 60 Vbeta and 13 Jbeta primers. Using immunoSEQ multiplex PCR, the repertoire was profiled, and TCRdb retains in-frame clones only, with some absent. The sample has 95,000 to 150,000 clones, around 77% seen once. Sequenced input: PBMCs. The source is a man aged 18 to 30 in good health and CMV-seropositive.

This clone is a singleton in its sample. V is TRBV19 and J is TRBJ1-1; D gene uncertain. Germline CDR1 is LNHDA and CDR2 is SQIVND (reference sequence). The V end lost 5 bases, the J end lost 4 bases, and 8 bases lay between the germline ends. This CDR3 is built from 12 residues. The CDR3 region has the DNA TGTGCCAGTAGTCTCGGACTCACTGAAGCTTTCTTT. It codes for CASSLGLTEAFF. Using reference TRBV19 and TRBJ1-1 for the parts outside the CDR3, the full variable domain is DGGITQSPKYLFRKEGQNVTLSCEQNLNHDAMYWYRQDPGQGLRLIYYSQIVNDFQKGDIAEGYSVSREKKESFPLTVTSAQKNPTAFYLCASSLGLTEAFFGQGTRLTVV.

This sequence joins TRBV7-6 and TRBJ2-3; D ambiguous. This CDR3 has 12 residues. Germline-derived CDR1 and CDR2 are SGHVS and FNYEAQ. The V gene lost 4 bases and the J gene lost 8 bases, with 10 bases spanning the gap. The CDR3 loop is CASSSSTVTQYF. The CDR3 DNA is TGTGCCAGCAGCTCAAGTACGGTTACGCAGTATTTT. Using reference TRBV7-6 and TRBJ2-3 for the parts outside the CDR3, the full variable domain is GAGVSQSPRYKVTKRGQDVALRCDPISGHVSLYWYRQALGQGPEFLTYFNYEAQQDKSGLPNDRFSAERPEGSISTLTIQRTEQRDSAMYRCASSSSTVTQYFGPGTRLTVL.

The chain is built from TRBV19 and TRBJ1-1; tentative D call: TRBD1 (5 bases). The CDR3 is 14 amino acids. Trimming shortened V by 5 bases and J by 5 bases, and 15 bases separated the two germline ends. Germline V gives CDR1 LNHDA, CDR2 SQIVND (reference sequence). The CDR3 is CASSLGGSGTEAFF. Written as DNA, the CDR3 is TGTGCCAGTAGTCTTGGGGGGAGTGGTACTGAAGCTTTCTTT.

V is TRBV20-1 and J is TRBJ2-1; D is uncertain. The length of the CDR3 is 11 residues. CDR1 is DFQATT and CDR2 is SNEGSKA in the germline V gene (reference sequence). V was shortened by 3 bases and J by 6 bases, with 6 bases between the two germline ends. CDR3 in amino acids: CSASPRNEQFF. The CDR3 DNA reads as TGCAGTGCTAGCCCTCGCAATGAGCAGTTCTTC.

This clone appeared a few times. The V gene is TRBV2, the J gene TRBJ2-1, with a tentative D call TRBD2 (5 bases). The germline CDR1 and CDR2 sequences are SNHLY and FYNNEI. The V gene lost 3 bases and the J gene lost 2 bases, with 8 bases spanning the gap. The CDR3 has 14 amino acids. The CDR3 bases are TGTGCCAGCAGTGATAGCGAGACCTACAATGAGCAGTTCTTC. It specifies CASSDSETYNEQFF.

The chain uses TRBV13 and TRBJ2-3; 7 bases fit TRBD2. The junction had 8 bases not matched to a gene; V was cut back by 5 bases and J by 6 bases. In germline, CDR1 is PRHDT, CDR2 FYEKMQ (reference sequence). The CDR3 covers 14 residues. CDR3 sequence: CASSPGLLDDTQYF. As DNA, the CDR3 is TGTGCCAGCAGCCCGGGACTACTTGATGATACGCAGTATTTT.

The rearrangement joins TRBV5-1 to TRBJ2-1; D perhaps matches TRBD2 (5 bases). Trimming took off 0 bases at V and 3 bases at J, with 16 bases between the two ends. Germline loops: CDR1 SGHRS, CDR2 YFSETQ. This CDR3 has 17 amino acids. CDR3 nucleotide sequence: TGCGCCAGCAGCTTGGTCGCCGGGGAGCCGAACTACAATGAGCAGTTCTTC. This sequence encodes CASSLVAGEPNYNEQFF.

In its sample, this clone was seen a few times. The CDR3 nucleotides are TGTGCCAGCAGTGAAGCGGGGGGCTCCTACAATGAGCAGTTCTTC. It codes for CASSEAGGSYNEQFF. The chain carries TRBV6-1 and TRBJ2-1; a possible D gene is TRBD2 (6 bases). The V end was cut by 0 bases, the J end by 0 bases, with 6 bases between. The CDR3 has 15 residues. Germline V gives CDR1 MNHNS, CDR2 SASEGT.

The V call is TRBV6-1, the J call TRBJ2-7; TRBD1 matches 7 bases. CDR3 length: 15 amino acids. Trimming took 6 bases from V and 6 from J; bases not matched to a gene: 14. Germline V gene lookup returns CDR1 MNHNS and CDR2 SASEGT. The CDR3: CASSPIWGTAPEQYF. As DNA, the CDR3 is TGTGCCAGCAGCCCAATATGGGGGACAGCCCCCGAGCAGTACTTC.

This chain links TRBV13 with TRBJ2-7, with 8 bases identical to TRBD1. The CDR3 spans 14 residues. Germline V lookup: CDR1 PRHDT, CDR2 FYEKMQ (reference sequence). V lost 5 bases and J lost 3; bases outside the gene matches: 6. The CDR3 is CASSDRDRYYEQYF. The CDR3 DNA reads as TGTGCCAGCAGCGACCGGGACAGGTACTACGAGCAGTACTTC.

This clone occurred once. The chain links TRBV11-2 to TRBJ2-7, with 8 bases that match TRBD1. J gave up 6 bases and V 4 bases, and 2 bases lay outside the gene matches. The CDR3 is made up of 12 amino acids. Germline V lookup: CDR1 SGHAT, CDR2 FQNNGV. This CDR3 is CASSSDRAEQYF. In nucleotides, the CDR3 is TGTGCCAGCAGCTCGGACAGGGCCGAGCAGTACTTC.

This sequence joins TRBV5-1 and TRBJ2-7; 8 positions agree with TRBD2. The CDR3 contains 17 residues. J was trimmed by 5 bases and V by 6 bases; bases with no gene match: 19. CDR1 SGHRS and CDR2 YFSETQ come from the germline V gene. The DNA for the CDR3 is TGCGCCAGCACCCCCAACCCCCCGAGCGGGAGCCCGGACGAGCAGTACTTC. Its translation is CASTPNPPSGSPDEQYF.

The chain joins TRBV6-1 to TRBJ2-1, with D possibly TRBD1 on 5 matching bases. With 6 bases removed from V and 10 bases from J, the gap between germline ends came to 7 bases. Germline CDR1 reads MNHNS; CDR2 reads SASEGT. This CDR3 contains 10 residues. DNA for the CDR3: TGTGCCAGCAGAAACAGGGAGCAGTTCTTC. Amino acids: CASRNREQFF.

V usage is TRBV10-3 and J usage is TRBJ2-7; possible D gene TRBD2, 5 bases. Germline values: CDR1 ENHRY, CDR2 SYGVKD. The CDR3 is 13 amino acids. V was trimmed by 8 bases and J by 5 bases, leaving 16 bases between them. The CDR3 coding sequence is TGTGCCATCCACCAGGAGGAAAGTAACGAGCAGTACTTC. This encodes CAIHQEESNEQYF.

The chain has TRBV11-3 and TRBJ1-1; the D gene is possibly TRBD1 (6 bases). The germline V gene has CDR1 SGHNT and CDR2 YENEEA. V shed 4 bases and J shed 0 bases, with 6 bases lying between them. The CDR3 length is 13 residues. The CDR3 loop is CASSYRVNTEAFF. CDR3 coding DNA: TGTGCCAGCAGCTACAGGGTGAACACTGAAGCTTTCTTT. Combining the CDR3 with reference TRBV11-3 and TRBJ1-1 gives the whole variable domain EAGVVQSPRYKIIEKKQPVAFWCNPISGHNTLYWYLQNLGQGPELLIRYENEEAVDDSQLPKDRFSAERLKGVDSTLKIQPAELGDSAVYLCASSYRVNTEAFFGQGTRLTVV.

This clone was detected only a few times. DNA for the CDR3: TGTGCCTGGGGACCTGGGGGGGTAAGGGAAAAACTGTTTTTT. Translation: CAWGPGGVREKLFF. The rearrangement joins TRBV30 to TRBJ1-4, with a possible D match to TRBD1 (5 bases). From germline, CDR1 is GTSNPN and CDR2 SVGIG (reference sequence). CDR3 length: 14 residues. Trimming shortened V by 5 bases and J by 8 bases, and 18 bases separated the two germline ends. The variable domain in full, with the rest retrieved from reference TRBV30 and TRBJ1-4, is SQTIHQWPATLVQPVGSPLSLECTVEGTSNPNLYWYRQAAGRGLQLLFYSVGIGQISSEVPQNLSASRPQDRQFILSSKKLLLSDSGFYLCAWGPGGVREKLFFGSGTQLSVL.

This clone has more than one count but fewer than ten. The gene calls are TRBV5-1 and TRBJ2-1, with D possibly TRBD2 on 6 matching bases. Trimming pared 3 bases from V and 8 bases from J, leaving 21 bases between. This CDR3 contains 16 residues. Germline assignment: CDR1 SGHRS and CDR2 YFSETQ. As DNA, the CDR3 is TGCGCCAGCAGCTCCTACCCCGGGACTCTAGGTGATGAGCAGTTCTTC. Protein product: CASSSYPGTLGDEQFF.

The chain couples TRBV7-3 to TRBJ1-1; D possibly corresponds to TRBD1 (5 bases). Between the trimmed V and J ends, which lost 2 bases and 4 bases, there was a span of 8 bases. Germline V CDR1 and CDR2: SGHTA, FQGTGA. The CDR3 is made up of 13 amino acids. The DNA of the CDR3 is TGTGCCAGCAGCTTAGCGGGGCCCACTGAAGCTTTCTTT. Translated: CASSLAGPTEAFF.

The chain is built from TRBV18 and TRBJ2-3; D perhaps matches TRBD2 (6 bases). The CDR3 runs 14 residues. Trimming pared 3 bases from V and 5 bases from J, leaving 12 bases between. Looked up from germline, CDR1 is KGHSH and CDR2 is LQKENI. The CDR3 DNA sequence: TGTGCCAGCTCACCCGGTTGGGGAGGAGATACGCAGTATTTT. Protein product: CASSPGWGGDTQYF.

The table lists this clone with a count of one. The chain uses TRBV6-5 and TRBJ1-2; D unclear. V was trimmed by 6 bases and J by 8 bases, leaving 16 bases between them. Per germline, CDR1 MNHEY and CDR2 SVGAGI. The CDR3 spans 13 residues. CDR3 amino acids: CASRPGRYGGYTF. The CDR3 region has the DNA TGTGCCAGCAGACCAGGCCGCTACGGAGGCTACACCTTC.

CDR3 coding DNA: TGTGCCAGCAGCGGAGACGGGGGGAGCTCCTACGAGCAGTACTTC. Its translation is CASSGDGGSSYEQYF. The genes are TRBV5-6 and TRBJ2-7; 7 bases are a match to TRBD2. V dropped 4 bases and J dropped 0; count of bases not matched to a gene: 7. Germline CDR1 is SGHDT and CDR2 is YYEEEE. The CDR3 is made up of 15 amino acids.

The CDR3 reads CASSCRGGGILDTQYF. The CDR3 DNA sequence: TGTGCCAGCAGTTGCCGCGGTGGCGGGATTCTAGATACGCAGTATTTT. The chain joins TRBV6-6 to TRBJ2-3, with D perhaps matching TRBD2 (6 bases). Germline V gives CDR1 MNHNY, CDR2 SVGAGI (reference sequence). The V end was cut by 4 bases, the J end by 5 bases, with 19 bases between. The CDR3 length is 16 residues.

This clone was seen a single time. The rearrangement joins TRBV29-1 to TRBJ2-2; 10 positions match TRBD2. Germline lookup yields CDR1 SQVTM and CDR2 ANQGSEA. There are 13 residues in the CDR3. With 4 bases clipped from V and 10 bases from J, the junction kept 6 bases outside the gene matches. Here the CDR3 DNA reads TGCAGCGTTGGCACTAGCGGGACGGTGGAGCTGTTTTTT. This sequence encodes CSVGTSGTVELFF.

V and J are TRBV2 and TRBJ2-3; the D gene is possibly TRBD1 (6 bases). Looked up from germline, CDR1 is SNHLY and CDR2 is FYNNEI. V dropped 6 bases and J dropped 7 bases, with 26 bases sitting between them. The CDR3 totals 17 residues. This CDR3 is CASRSAAGTPYFNTQYF. CDR3 bases: TGTGCCAGCAGATCCGCCGCCGGGACACCTTATTTTAATACGCAGTATTTT.

This clone showed up just once. The chain carries TRBV2 and TRBJ2-1, with D hard to call. Germline V lookup: CDR1 SNHLY, CDR2 FYNNEI. Trimming took off 4 bases at V and 7 bases at J, with 11 bases between the two ends. The CDR3 sequence is 13 residues long. The CDR3 protein is CASSGIAENEQFF. As DNA, the CDR3 is TGTGCCAGCAGTGGGATAGCTGAGAATGAGCAGTTCTTC.